The present entry profiles one T cell receptor beta chain with its context. Its target is not known. Germline CDR1 SGHNT, CDR2 YYREEE (reference sequence). Between the trimmed V and J ends, which lost 0 bases and 0 bases, there was a span of 4 bases. The CDR3 runs to 14 residues. Amplification of TCR alpha and beta CDR3 regions from RNA used iRepertoire nested multiplex PCR. One-step reverse transcription and amplification started from approximately 100-400 ng of tissue mRNA or PBMC total RNA. TCRdb re-called the multiplex PCR reads through MiXCR, storing one row per CDR3 protein. This sample has around 390,000 distinct CDR3 sequences; 35% to 45% occur once, and the top ten carry 12%. This sample is part of a study of glioma-infiltrating T cells. Overall study findings and caveats: A blood CDR3 motif signature was depleted in highly divergent patients. Tissue and blood shared very few CDR3 sequences.

This sequence joins TRBV5-4 and TRBJ1-3, with D uncertain. Sequenced: glioma tissue, nonneoplastic brain tissue, or PBMCs (not recorded which). The clonotype originates from a human donor with low-grade glioma or glioblastoma, undergoing nonglioma brain surgery, or in good health (not recorded which). The CDR3 reads CASSLDISGNTIYF. CDR3 DNA: TGTGCCAGCAGCTTGGACATCTCTGGAAACACCATATATTTT.